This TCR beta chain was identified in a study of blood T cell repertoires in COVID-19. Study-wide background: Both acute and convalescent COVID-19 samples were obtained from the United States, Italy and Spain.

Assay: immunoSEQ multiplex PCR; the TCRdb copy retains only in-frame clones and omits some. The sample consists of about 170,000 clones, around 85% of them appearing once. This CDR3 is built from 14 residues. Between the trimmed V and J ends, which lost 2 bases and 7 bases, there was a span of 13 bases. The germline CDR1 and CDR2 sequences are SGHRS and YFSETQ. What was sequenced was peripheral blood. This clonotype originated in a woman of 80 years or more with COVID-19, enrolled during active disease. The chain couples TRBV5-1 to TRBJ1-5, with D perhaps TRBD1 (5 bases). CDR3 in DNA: TGCGCCAGCAGCTTCGACCCCGGGGGGCAGCCCCAGCATTTT. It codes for CASSFDPGGQPQHF. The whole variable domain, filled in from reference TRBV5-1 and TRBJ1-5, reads KAGVTQTPRYLIKTRGQQVTLSCSPISGHRSVSWYQQTPGQGLQFLFEYFSETQRNKGNFPGRFSGRQFSNSRSEMNVSTLELGDSALYLCASSFDPGGQPQHFGDGTRLSIL.